The present T cell receptor (beta chain) was sequenced within a study of CD8 T cells in Susac syndrome. The CDR3 has 13 amino acids. V lost 6 bases to trimming and J lost 2 bases, with 14 bases between them. Per the germline V gene, CDR1 is SQVTM and CDR2 is ANQGSEA. cDNA came from around 0.54 to 1 ug RNA primed by random hexamers. Each CDR3 protein is one row after TCRdb ran MiXCR on the immunoSEQ multiplex PCR reads. Here the sample spans 140,000 or so distinct CDR3 sequences, around 95% being singletons. The sequence came from a human donor with multiple sclerosis. The V call is TRBV29-1, the J call TRBJ2-7, with D unclear. Sequencing was carried out using CD4+ T cells from PBMCs. This CDR3 reads CSVGLLAAYEQYF. In nucleotides, the CDR3 is TGCAGCGTAGGCCTACTGGCGGCCTACGAGCAGTACTTC.